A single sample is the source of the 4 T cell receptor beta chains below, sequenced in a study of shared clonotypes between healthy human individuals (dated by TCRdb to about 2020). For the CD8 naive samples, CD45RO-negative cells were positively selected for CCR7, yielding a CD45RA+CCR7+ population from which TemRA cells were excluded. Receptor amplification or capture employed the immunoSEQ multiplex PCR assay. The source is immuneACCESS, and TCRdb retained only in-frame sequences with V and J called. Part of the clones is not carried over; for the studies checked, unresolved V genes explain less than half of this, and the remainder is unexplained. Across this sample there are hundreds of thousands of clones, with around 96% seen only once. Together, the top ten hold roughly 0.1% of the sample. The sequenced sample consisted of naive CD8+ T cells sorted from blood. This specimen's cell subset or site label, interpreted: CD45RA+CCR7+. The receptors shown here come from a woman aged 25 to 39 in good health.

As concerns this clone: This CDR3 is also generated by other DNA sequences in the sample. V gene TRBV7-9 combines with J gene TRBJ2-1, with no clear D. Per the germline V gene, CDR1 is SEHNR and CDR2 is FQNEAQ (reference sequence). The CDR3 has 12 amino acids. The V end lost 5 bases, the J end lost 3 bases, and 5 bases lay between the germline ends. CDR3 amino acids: CASSPGYNEQFF. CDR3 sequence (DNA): TGTGCCAGCAGCCCGGGCTACAATGAGCAGTTCTTC.

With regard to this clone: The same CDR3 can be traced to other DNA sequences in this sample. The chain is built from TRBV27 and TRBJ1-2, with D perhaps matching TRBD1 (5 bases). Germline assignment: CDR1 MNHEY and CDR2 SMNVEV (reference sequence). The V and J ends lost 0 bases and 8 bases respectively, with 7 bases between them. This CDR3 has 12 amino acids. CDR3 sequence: CASSLSGEGYTF. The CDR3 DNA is TGTGCCAGCAGTTTATCGGGGGAGGGCTACACCTTC.

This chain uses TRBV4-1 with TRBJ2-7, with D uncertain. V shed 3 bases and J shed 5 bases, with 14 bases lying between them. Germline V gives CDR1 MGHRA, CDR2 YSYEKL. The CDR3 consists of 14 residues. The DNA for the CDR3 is TGCGCCAGCAGCCACCCCGTCGGGCCCAACGAGCAGTACTTC. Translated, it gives CASSHPVGPNEQYF.

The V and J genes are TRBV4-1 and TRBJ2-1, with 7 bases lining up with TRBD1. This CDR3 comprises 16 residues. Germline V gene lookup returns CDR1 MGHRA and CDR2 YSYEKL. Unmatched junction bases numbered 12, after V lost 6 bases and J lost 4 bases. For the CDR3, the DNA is TGCGCCAGCAGAAAAGCCGGACAGGAGATATACAATGAGCAGTTCTTC. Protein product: CASRKAGQEIYNEQFF.